This T cell receptor (beta chain) is from a study of blood T cell repertoires in COVID-19. On the study more broadly: Sample material is recorded as cDNA or gDNA derived from T cells, B-cell-depleted T cells, or PBMCs.

Sequenced by immunoSEQ multiplex PCR; TCRdb stores in-frame clones only, minus some. In the table there are about 58,000 clones, about 85% of which are singletons. This CDR3 is built from 17 residues. Per the germline V gene, CDR1 is SGHVS and CDR2 is FQNEAQ. The junction had 7 bases not matched to a gene; V was cut back by 1 base and J by 2 bases. This chain joins TRBV7-8 and TRBJ2-7, with 11 bases fitting TRBD2. The TCR comes from a man aged 35-49 years with active COVID-19. The specimen sequenced was peripheral blood. The CDR3 bases are TGTGCCAGCAGCTTAGGGGCTAGCGGGAGGTCCCCCTACGAGCAGTACTTC. Translating gives CASSLGASGRSPYEQYF.